Following are 8 T cell receptor beta chains from one sample sequenced in a study of T cells after yellow fever vaccination. TCRdb passed the 5' RACE reads through MiXCR, listing each CDR3 protein once. The sample holds 300,000 to 400,000 distinct CDR3 sequences, 8.7% seen once. Sample: PBMCs, taken on the day of the first yellow fever vaccination. The receptors here all came from a man in his late teens or twenties who received the YFV17D yellow fever vaccine.

This chain links TRBV5-1 with TRBJ1-1, with D possibly being TRBD1 (6 bases). The germline V gene has CDR1 SGHRS and CDR2 YFSETQ. Trimming left V 0 bases short and J 6 bases short, with 12 bases between. The CDR3 totals 14 residues. DNA for the CDR3: TGCGCCAGCAGCTTGGGGGATGGGGGCGCTGAAGCTTTCTTT. This gives the protein CASSLGDGGAEAFF.

This chain joins TRBV10-3 and TRBJ1-1; possible D gene TRBD1, 5 bases. Germline values: CDR1 ENHRY, CDR2 SYGVKD. Trimming took off 6 bases at V and 1 base at J, with 9 bases between the two ends. The CDR3 is 13 amino acids. The CDR3 bases are TGTGCCATCAGCGGAACAGGGAACACTGAAGCTTTCTTT. It encodes CAISGTGNTEAFF.

This rearrangement joins TRBV6-5 to TRBJ2-7; the D is unclear. Germline CDR1 MNHEY, CDR2 SVGAGI. CDR3 size: 14 residues. V was trimmed by 3 bases and J by 3 bases, leaving 12 bases between them. CDR3 amino acids: CASSYGVLSYEQYF. The DNA of the CDR3 is TGTGCCAGCAGTTATGGTGTTCTGAGCTACGAGCAGTACTTC.

The V gene is TRBV7-9, the J gene TRBJ2-1, with a weak D call TRBD1 (6 bases). The V and J ends lost 4 bases and 5 bases respectively, with 15 bases between them. The CDR3 runs 15 residues. Germline V lookup: CDR1 SEHNR, CDR2 FQNEAQ (reference sequence). CDR3 coding DNA: TGTGCCAGCAGCTACATCCGAGGACAGAACAATGAGCAGTTCTTC. Translation gives CASSYIRGQNNEQFF.

The chain employs TRBV5-1 and TRBJ2-7; D might be TRBD1 (6 bases). Germline V gives CDR1 SGHRS, CDR2 YFSETQ. Trimming took off 4 bases at V and 2 bases at J, with 22 bases between the two ends. The CDR3 has 17 amino acids. The CDR3 DNA reads as TGCGCCAGCAGCGTGGCACCCCAGGGGACCCCCCCCTACGAGCAGTACTTC. Translating gives CASSVAPQGTPPYEQYF.

This clonotype occurred many times. The chain combines TRBV9 with TRBJ2-2; 8 bases are shared with TRBD1. The CDR3 consists of 15 residues. The ends lost 1 base at V and 4 bases at J; junction bases unmatched: 3. The V gene's germline CDR1 is SGDLS and CDR2 YYNGEE. The CDR3 DNA reads TGTGCCAGCAGCGTAATCGGACAGGGCACCGGGGAGCTGTTTTTT. Translating it yields CASSVIGQGTGELFF.

The V call is TRBV29-1, the J call TRBJ1-1; a possible D gene is TRBD1 (6 bases). The CDR3 spans 11 residues. Germline CDR1 SQVTM, CDR2 ANQGSEA. The V and J ends lost 7 bases and 2 bases respectively, with 8 bases between them. The CDR3 coding sequence is TGCAGCGCAGGGGTAAACACTGAAGCTTTCTTT. It specifies CSAGVNTEAFF.

This clonotype appeared once. This chain joins TRBV15 and TRBJ2-5; maybe TRBD1 (6 bases). The germline CDR1 and CDR2 sequences are LNHNV and YYDKDF (reference sequence). This CDR3 has 14 amino acids. Trimming stripped 1 base from V and 5 bases from J, with 11 bases between. CDR3 DNA: TGTGCCACCAGCAGAGTTCAGGGGAAGGAGACCCAGTACTTC. This translates into CATSRVQGKETQYF.